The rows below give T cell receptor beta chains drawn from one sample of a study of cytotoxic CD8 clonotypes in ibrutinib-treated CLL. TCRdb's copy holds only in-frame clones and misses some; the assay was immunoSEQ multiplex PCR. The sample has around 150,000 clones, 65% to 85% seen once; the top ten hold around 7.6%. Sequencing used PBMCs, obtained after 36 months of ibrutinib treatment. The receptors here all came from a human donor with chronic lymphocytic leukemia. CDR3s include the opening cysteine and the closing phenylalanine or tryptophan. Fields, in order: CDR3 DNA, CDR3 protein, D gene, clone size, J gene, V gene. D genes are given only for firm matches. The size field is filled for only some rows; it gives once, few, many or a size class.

DNA: TGTGCCAGCAAGGAGGGGGGGCCCTACAATGAGCAGTTCTTC; CDR3: CASKEGGPYNEQFF; D: NA; size: NA; J: TRBJ2-1; V: TRBV27
DNA: TGTGCCTGGAGTCCAAGTCGCGAGCAGTACTTC; CDR3: CAWSPSREQYF; D: NA; size: NA; J: TRBJ2-7; V: TRBV30
DNA: TGTGCCAGCAGTGTAGGGGAAGACTACGAGCAGTACTTC; CDR3: CASSVGEDYEQYF; D: NA; size: NA; J: TRBJ2-7; V: TRBV6-1
DNA: TGTGCCAGCAGCTTAGCGCAGGCTACAGATACGCAGTATTTT; CDR3: CASSLAQATDTQYF; D: NA; size: once; J: TRBJ2-3; V: TRBV7-2
DNA: TGTGCCAGCTCACCCCTAGCGGGGGGGCCGGATGAGCAGTTCTTC; CDR3: CASSPLAGGPDEQFF; D: TRBD2; size: NA; J: TRBJ2-1; V: TRBV18
DNA: TGTGCCAGCAGCCCTGGGGGCGGGCTGACCGGGGAGCTGTTTTTT; CDR3: CASSPGGGLTGELFF; D: NA; size: NA; J: TRBJ2-2; V: TRBV5-6
DNA: TGTGCCAGCAGCGTGCGGGGAAGCACCGGGGAGCTGTTTTTT; CDR3: CASSVRGSTGELFF; D: NA; size: NA; J: TRBJ2-2; V: TRBV9
DNA: TGCGCCAGCAGCCAAGACGATTCAGGGACTAGCGGAATAAAGAACACCGGGGAGCTGTTTTTT; CDR3: CASSQDDSGTSGIKNTGELFF; D: TRBD2; size: NA; J: TRBJ2-2; V: TRBV4-1
DNA: TGTGCCATCAGGGCTAGCGGGAGGGAATACGAGCAGTACTTC; CDR3: CAIRASGREYEQYF; D: TRBD2; size: NA; J: TRBJ2-7; V: TRBV10-3
DNA: TGTGCCAGCAGCTTACTGGGGCGACCTAAGCAGTTCTTC; CDR3: CASSLLGRPKQFF; D: NA; size: NA; J: TRBJ2-1; V: TRBV7-2
DNA: TGTGCCAGCAGGGGAATGAAGGGTACCGGGGCCAACGTCCTGACTTTC; CDR3: CASRGMKGTGANVLTF; D: NA; size: NA; J: TRBJ2-6; V: TRBV5-4
DNA: TGTGCCTGGAGTTCGGGACAGGGGTACAATGAGCAGTTCTTC; CDR3: CAWSSGQGYNEQFF; D: TRBD1; size: NA; J: TRBJ2-1; V: TRBV30
DNA: TGTGCCAGCAGTGAGCGGGGGGGCCTCTACGAGCAGTACTTC; CDR3: CASSERGGLYEQYF; D: TRBD2; size: NA; J: TRBJ2-7; V: TRBV2
DNA: TGTGCCAGCAGCTCAGGGACAGGGAGTACAGATACGCAGTATTTT; CDR3: CASSSGTGSTDTQYF; D: TRBD1; size: NA; J: TRBJ2-3; V: TRBV7-8
DNA: TGCAGCGTTGTTAGAATTTCTCGGCTAGGTACCGGGGAGCTGTTTTTT; CDR3: CSVVRISRLGTGELFF; D: NA; size: NA; J: TRBJ2-2; V: TRBV29-1
DNA: TGTGCCAGCAGCTTAATCGGACAGGGGGCTACCTACTCTGGGGCCAACGTCCTGACTTTC; CDR3: CASSLIGQGATYSGANVLTF; D: TRBD1; size: NA; J: TRBJ2-6; V: TRBV7-8
DNA: TGTGCCAGTCAGACAGGTAACACTGAAGCTTTCTTT; CDR3: CASQTGNTEAFF; D: NA; size: NA; J: TRBJ1-1; V: TRBV2
DNA: TGTGCCATAACCTCCGGGACTTTCTACAATGAGCAGTTCTTC; CDR3: CAITSGTFYNEQFF; D: NA; size: once; J: TRBJ2-1; V: TRBV10-3
DNA: TGTGCCAGCAGCTATGGGTTACTAGCGGGGTCCTACGAGCAGTACTTC; CDR3: CASSYGLLAGSYEQYF; D: TRBD2; size: NA; J: TRBJ2-7; V: TRBV7-2
DNA: TGTGCCAGCAGCGAGGGACTAGCGGGAGCCCCATACAATGAGCAGTTCTTC; CDR3: CASSEGLAGAPYNEQFF; D: TRBD2; size: NA; J: TRBJ2-1; V: TRBV9
DNA: TGTGCCAGCAGTCGCTACAGGGTAGGGAAGTACTTC; CDR3: CASSRYRVGKYF; D: NA; size: NA; J: TRBJ2-7; V: TRBV28
DNA: TGTGCCAGCAGACAGCTTTACACAGATACGCAGTATTTT; CDR3: CASRQLYTDTQYF; D: NA; size: NA; J: TRBJ2-3; V: TRBV11-2
DNA: TGTGCCAGCACGAACACTGAAGCTTTCTTT; CDR3: CASTNTEAFF; D: NA; size: NA; J: TRBJ1-1; V: TRBV28
DNA: TGCGCCAGCAGTGAGTCTGCAGGGTATGATACGCAGTATTTT; CDR3: CASSESAGYDTQYF; D: NA; size: NA; J: TRBJ2-3; V: TRBV10-2